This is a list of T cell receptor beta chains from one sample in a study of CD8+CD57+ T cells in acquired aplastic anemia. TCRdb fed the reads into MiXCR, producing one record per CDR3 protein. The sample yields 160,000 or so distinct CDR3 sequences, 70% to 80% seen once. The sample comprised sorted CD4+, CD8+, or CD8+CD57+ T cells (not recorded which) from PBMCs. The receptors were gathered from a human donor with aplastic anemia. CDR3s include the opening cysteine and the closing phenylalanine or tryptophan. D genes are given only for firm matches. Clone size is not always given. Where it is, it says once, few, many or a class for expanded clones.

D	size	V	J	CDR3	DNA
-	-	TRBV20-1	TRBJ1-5	CSARDSDSSNQPQHF	TGCAGTGCTAGAGATTCGGACAGCTCTAATCAGCCCCAGCATTTT
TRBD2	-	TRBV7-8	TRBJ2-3	CASSGLAGGRTDTQYF	TGTGCCAGCAGCGGACTAGCGGGAGGTCGCACAGATACGCAGTATTTT
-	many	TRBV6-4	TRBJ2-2	CASSEKGTGELFF	TGTGCCAGCAGTGAGAAGGGGACCGGGGAGCTGTTTTTT
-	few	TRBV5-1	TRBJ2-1	CASSVKDAREQFF	TGCGCCAGCAGCGTAAAGGACGCCCGTGAGCAGTTCTTC
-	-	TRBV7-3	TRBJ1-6	CASSSSWKTTLHF	TGTGCCAGCAGCTCGAGTTGGAAAACAACCCTCCACTTT
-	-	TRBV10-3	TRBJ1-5	CASRLGLGRPQHF	TGTGCCAGCAGACTGGGCCTAGGGAGGCCCCAGCATTTT
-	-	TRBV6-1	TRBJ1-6	CASRRDPGDSPLHF	TGTGCCAGCAGGAGGGACCCAGGAGATTCACCCCTCCACTTT
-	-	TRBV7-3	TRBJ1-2	CASSLDGGRGYTF	TGTGCCAGCAGCCTCGACGGGGGCAGGGGCTACACCTTC
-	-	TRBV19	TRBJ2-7	CARDLGGSEVDEQYF	TGTGCTAGAGATCTTGGCGGTTCCGAAGTGGACGAGCAGTACTTC
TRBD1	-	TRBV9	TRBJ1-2	CASRDRVYGYTF	TGTGCCAGCCGAGACAGGGTCTATGGCTACACCTTC
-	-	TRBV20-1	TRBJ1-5	CSASKDGNQPQHF	TGCAGTGCTAGTAAGGATGGCAATCAGCCCCAGCATTTT
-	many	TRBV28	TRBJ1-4	CASSRDGDNEKLFF	TGTGCCAGCAGCAGGGACGGCGATAATGAAAAACTGTTTTTT
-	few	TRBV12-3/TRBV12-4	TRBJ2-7	CASSPRGSVGYEQYF	TGTGCCAGCAGTCCAAGGGGGTCTGTAGGCTACGAGCAGTACTTC
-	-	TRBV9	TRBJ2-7	CAIRPSPWWNEQYF	TGTGCCATCAGACCTAGCCCCTGGTGGAACGAGCAGTACTTC
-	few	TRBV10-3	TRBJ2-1	CAISEPGQKDNEQFF	TGTGCCATCAGTGAGCCCGGACAGAAAGACAATGAGCAGTTCTTC
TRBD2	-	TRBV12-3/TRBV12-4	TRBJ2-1	CASSLASGYNEQFF	TGTGCCAGCAGTCTTGCTAGCGGTTACAATGAGCAGTTCTTC
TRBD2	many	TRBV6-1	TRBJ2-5	CASSGIAGGGETQYF	TGTGCCAGCAGTGGAATAGCGGGAGGTGGGGAGACCCAGTACTTC
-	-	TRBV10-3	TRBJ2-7	CAISDSTLGVHYEQYF	TGTGCCATCAGTGATTCTACCCTGGGGGTGCACTACGAGCAGTACTTC
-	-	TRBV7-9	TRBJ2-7	CASSFPPEQYF	TGTGCCAGCAGCTTTCCCCCCGAGCAGTACTTC
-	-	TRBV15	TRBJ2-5	CATSRRAQETQYF	TGTGCCACCAGCAGGCGGGCTCAAGAGACCCAGTACTTC
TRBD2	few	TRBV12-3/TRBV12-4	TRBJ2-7	CASTRGRYPNSYEQYF	TGTGCCAGCACGCGCGGGAGGTACCCTAATTCCTACGAGCAGTACTTC
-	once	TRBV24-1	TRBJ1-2	CATSDFQGRGYTF	TGTGCCACCAGTGATTTCCAAGGGAGAGGCTACACCTTC
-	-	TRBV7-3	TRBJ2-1	CASSLTGQGSYNEQFF	TGTGCCAGCAGCTTAACGGGGCAGGGTAGCTACAATGAGCAGTTCTTC
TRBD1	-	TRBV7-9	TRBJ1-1	CASHRGAFTEAFF	TGTGCCAGCCACAGGGGAGCGTTTACTGAAGCTTTCTTT
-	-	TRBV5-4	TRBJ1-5	CASSFVSTFRVKDNQPQHF	TGTGCCAGCAGCTTCGTCTCCACATTCCGGGTCAAAGACAATCAGCCCCAGCATTTT
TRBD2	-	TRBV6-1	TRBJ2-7	CASSPPSGYEQYF	TGTGCCAGCTCACCACCTAGCGGCTACGAGCAGTACTTC
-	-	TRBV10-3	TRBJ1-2	CAISGGPNYGYTF	TGTGCCATCAGTGGGGGTCCTAACTATGGCTACACCTTC
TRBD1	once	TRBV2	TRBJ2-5	CAMDRTGEQTQYF	TGTGCCATGGACCGGACAGGGGAACAGACCCAGTACTTC
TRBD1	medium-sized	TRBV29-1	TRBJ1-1	CSVETGVGTEAFF	TGCAGCGTTGAGACAGGGGTCGGAACTGAAGCTTTCTTT
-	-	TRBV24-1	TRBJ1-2	CATSDFWGGYYGYTF	TGTGCCACCAGTGACTTTTGGGGAGGTTATTATGGCTACACCTTC
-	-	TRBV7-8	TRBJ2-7	CASSQDQGYEQYF	TGTGCCAGCAGCCAAGATCAGGGGTACGAGCAGTACTTC
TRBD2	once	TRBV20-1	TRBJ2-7	CSAIVAGDTYEQYF	TGCAGTGCTATCGTAGCGGGGGACACCTACGAGCAGTACTTC
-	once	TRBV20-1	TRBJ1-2	CSAPWGGGGDTF	TGCAGTGCTCCCTGGGGGGGGGGCGGAGACACCTTC
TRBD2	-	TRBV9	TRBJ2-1	CASSVDSSGGRREQFF	TGTGCCAGCAGCGTAGACTCTAGCGGGGGGCGAAGGGAGCAGTTCTTC
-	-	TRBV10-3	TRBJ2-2	CAITVTANTGELFF	TGTGCCATCACCGTGACAGCGAACACCGGGGAGCTGTTTTTT
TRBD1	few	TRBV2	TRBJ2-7	CASGGQVNYEQYF	TGTGCCAGCGGGGGACAGGTCAACTACGAGCAGTACTTC
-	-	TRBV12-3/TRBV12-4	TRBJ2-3	CASSALGVRADTQYF	TGTGCCAGCAGCGCCCTAGGGGTGAGAGCAGATACGCAGTATTTT
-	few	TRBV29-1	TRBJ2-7	CSVDSQGYEQYF	TGCAGCGTTGATTCACAGGGTTACGAGCAGTACTTC
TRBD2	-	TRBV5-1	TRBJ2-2	CASSRGTTNTGKLFF	TGCGCCAGCAGCCGCGGGACTACGAACACCGGGAAGCTGTTTTTT
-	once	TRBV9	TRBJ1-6	CASSVGGGSPLHF	TGTGCCAGCAGCGTAGGCGGCGGTTCACCCCTCCACTTT
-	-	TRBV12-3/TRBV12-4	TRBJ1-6	CASRLRGWDSPLHF	TGTGCCAGCAGACTCAGGGGTTGGGATTCACCCCTCCACTTT
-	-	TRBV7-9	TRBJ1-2	CASSPNFDGYTF	TGTGCCAGCAGCCCTAACTTCGATGGCTACACCTTC
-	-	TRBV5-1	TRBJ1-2	CASSLVGQAGGYTF	TGTGCCAGCAGCTTGGTGGGTCAGGCGGGAGGCTACACCTTC
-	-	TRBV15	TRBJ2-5	CATSTRVTGAPVFF	TGTGCCACCAGCACCAGGGTCACGGGGGCCCCCGTCTTCTTC
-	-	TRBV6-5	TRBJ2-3	CASSYGTTDTQYF	TGTGCCAGCAGTTACGGGACCACAGATACGCAGTATTTT
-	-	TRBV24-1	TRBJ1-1	CATSDSRVRDTEAFF	TGTGCCACCAGTGATTCCCGAGTAAGGGACACTGAAGCTTTCTTT
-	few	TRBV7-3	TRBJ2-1	CASSLTERGGEQFF	TGTGCCAGCAGCTTAACGGAGAGGGGAGGTGAGCAGTTCTTC